What follows are 9 T cell receptor beta chains derived from one specimen sequenced in a study of shared clonotypes between healthy human individuals. Generated by immunoSEQ multiplex PCR, the TCRdb table keeps only in-frame clones and is missing some. The profile shows roughly 700,000 clones, 74% of them singletons. The sample taken for sequencing was memory CD4+ T cells sorted from blood. The subset is: CD45RA-negative fraction. The receptors derive from a young woman in good health.

In its sample, this clone was seen a few times. The chain links TRBV11-2 to TRBJ2-1; TRBD2 matches at 13 bases. J gave up 9 bases and V 5 bases, and 10 bases lay outside the gene matches. The CDR3 runs to 16 residues. Germline CDR1 reads SGHAT; CDR2 reads FQNNGV. CDR3 in amino acids: CASSLAGTSGKGEQFF. The CDR3 nucleotides are TGTGCCAGCAGCCTGGCTGGGACTAGCGGGAAGGGTGAGCAGTTCTTC.

The count of this clone is one. J is TRBJ2-2 and V is TRBV5-1; D is perhaps TRBD1 (6 bases). The V end was cut by 0 bases, the J end by 5 bases, with 14 bases between. The CDR3 spans 16 residues. Germline V lookup: CDR1 SGHRS, CDR2 YFSETQ. The CDR3 DNA is TGCGCCAGCAGCTTGGGCGGCAGGGGAAGGACCGGGGAGCTGTTTTTT. Translation gives CASSLGGRGRTGELFF.

This clone was recorded once. The genes are TRBV25-1 and TRBJ2-7, with D possibly TRBD1 on 6 matching bases. Trimming shortened V by 3 bases and J by 4 bases, and 10 bases separated the two germline ends. Germline loops: CDR1 MGHDK, CDR2 SYGVNS. The CDR3 consists of 13 residues. CDR3 DNA sequence: TGTGCCAGCAGTGATATCAGGGGTTACGAGCAGTACTTC. Its translation: CASSDIRGYEQYF.

Turning to this clone: Within the sample, other DNA sequences also encode this same CDR3. The CDR3 reads CASSQTANYGYTF. The DNA of the CDR3 is TGTGCCAGCAGTCAGACAGCTAACTATGGCTACACCTTC. The rearrangement links TRBV6-5 to TRBJ1-2; perhaps TRBD1 as D (5 bases). Germline V gene lookup returns CDR1 MNHEY and CDR2 SVGAGI. V gave up 5 bases and J gave up 0 bases, with 7 bases separating them. The CDR3 covers 13 residues.

The chain links TRBV27 to TRBJ2-3; 9 bases match TRBD1. This CDR3 contains 17 residues. From germline, CDR1 is MNHEY and CDR2 SMNVEV (reference sequence). After removal of 5 bases from V and 3 bases from J, the junction contained 12 bases not matched to a gene. In DNA, the CDR3 is TGTGCCAGCAGTCCCCTCTGGGACAGGGAACGTACAGATACGCAGTATTTT. It is translated as CASSPLWDRERTDTQYF.

This clone was seen ten or more times. The chain uses TRBV11-2 and TRBJ2-3, with D unclear. The CDR3 runs to 12 residues. The V gene lost 5 bases and the J gene lost 0 bases, with 3 bases spanning the gap. Germline CDR1 is SGHAT and CDR2 is FQNNGV. CDR3 coding DNA: TGTGCCAGCAGCCGTAGCACAGATACGCAGTATTTT. It translates to CASSRSTDTQYF.

The CDR3 here is CATRYRSGYAEYEQYF. The DNA for the CDR3 is TGTGCCACCCGCTACCGGTCGGGGTACGCGGAGTACGAGCAGTACTTC. The chain has TRBV19 and TRBJ2-7; D is perhaps TRBD2 (5 bases). Trimming removed 10 bases at V and 4 bases at J, with 26 bases between. The CDR3 consists of 16 residues. CDR1 is LNHDA and CDR2 is SQIVND in the germline V gene (reference sequence). The whole variable domain, filled in from reference TRBV19 and TRBJ2-7, reads DGGITQSPKYLFRKEGQNVTLSCEQNLNHDAMYWYRQDPGQGLRLIYYSQIVNDFQKGDIAEGYSVSREKKESFPLTVTSAQKNPTAFYLCATRYRSGYAEYEQYFGPGTRLTVT.

In this sample, this clone turned up a few times. The rearrangement links TRBV2 to TRBJ2-5; D is uncertain. The CDR3 has 11 residues. V was shortened by 8 bases and J by 5 bases, with 9 bases between the two germline ends. Germline V gene data show CDR1 as SNHLY and CDR2 as FYNNEI. As DNA, the CDR3 is TGTGCCAGCGTCGCCAGGGAGACCCAGTACTTC. It codes for CASVARETQYF.

The gene calls are TRBV6-5 and TRBJ1-3, with unresolved D. The CDR3 length is 14 residues. Germline values: CDR1 MNHEY, CDR2 SVGAGI. Trimming took off 4 bases at V and 4 bases at J, with 11 bases between the two ends. CDR3 in DNA: TGTGCCAGCAGTTCCCTAGGGAGAGGAAACACCATATATTTT. Translation gives CASSSLGRGNTIYF.